The clone carrying this T cell receptor (beta chain) was seen at least ten times. These data come from a study of T cells of healthy individuals. TCRdb re-derived calls from the 5' RACE reads in MiXCR, one entry per CDR3 protein. Among around 90,000 distinct CDR3 sequences, roughly 5.1% were seen once, and the ten largest hold roughly 7.5%. This CDR3 is built from 14 residues. Trimming removed 5 bases from V and 1 base from J, with 8 bases in between. Germline V gene sequence: CDR1 LGHNT, CDR2 FRNRAP. This TCR came from a female donor in good health. The V gene is TRBV12-5, the J gene TRBJ2-2; D is unclear. For the CDR3, the DNA is TGTGCTAGTGGTGTCGCACAGAACACCGGGGAGCTGTTTTTT. Translating gives CASGVAQNTGELFF. Combining the CDR3 with reference TRBV12-5 and TRBJ2-2 gives the whole variable domain DARVTQTPRHKVTEMGQEVTMRCQPILGHNTVFWYRQTMMQGLELLAYFRNRAPLDDSGMPKDRFSAEMPDATLATLKIQPSEPRDSAVYFCASGVAQNTGELFFGEGSRLTVL.